This T cell receptor beta chain was documented in a study of blood T cell repertoires in COVID-19. The protocol was immunoSEQ multiplex PCR, while the TCRdb copy is restricted to in-frame clones and leaves out a portion. Among about 41,000 clones, around 83% were seen once, and the ten largest hold approximately 45%. CDR1 is SQVTM and CDR2 is ANQGSEA in the germline V gene. J was trimmed by 6 bases and V by 3 bases; bases with no gene match: 11. CDR3 length equals 15 residues. This clonotype was sampled from a woman older than 75 with active or convalescent COVID-19. The chain combines TRBV29-1 with TRBJ2-1, with 7 bases fitting TRBD2. Sequenced input: peripheral blood. The CDR3 DNA reads as TGCAGCGTTGATAGAACGGGAGGATTGGCCAATGAGCAGTTCTTC. Protein sequence: CSVDRTGGLANEQFF.